A single sample is the source of the 17 T cell receptor beta chains below, sequenced in a study of blood T cell repertoires in COVID-19. Measured with immunoSEQ multiplex PCR; TCRdb has only the in-frame clones, and not every one. The data contain roughly 220,000 clones, around 86% of them singletons. The material sequenced was PBMCs or T cells enriched from blood (not recorded which). Receptors originate from a middle-aged woman with acute COVID-19.

V gene TRBV7-2 combines with J gene TRBJ1-5; D call uncertain. Germline V gene lookup returns CDR1 SGHTA and CDR2 FQGNSA. V lost 1 base and J 6 bases, leaving 7 bases between the germline ends. This CDR3 region has 13 residues. This chain's CDR3 is CASSLDGGQPQHF. CDR3 nucleotides: TGTGCCAGCAGCTTAGATGGAGGTCAGCCCCAGCATTTT.

The rearrangement links TRBV9 to TRBJ2-3; tentatively, D is TRBD1 (5 bases). Trimming removed 4 bases at V and 3 bases at J, with 15 bases between. Germline V gives CDR1 SGDLS, CDR2 YYNGEE. The CDR3 has 15 residues. The CDR3 region is CASSSRQGSTDTQYF. Written as DNA, the CDR3 is TGTGCCAGCAGCTCCCGGCAGGGCAGTACAGATACGCAGTATTTT.

Details on this clone: The junction does not match germline at one end; this may be a read error. The genes are TRBV28 and TRBJ1-2; 7 bases match TRBD1. This CDR3 is 13 amino acids long. Germline V lookup: CDR1 MDHEN, CDR2 SYDVKM. CDR3 sequence (DNA): TGTGCCGGCAGGGACAGCAGAAACGATGGCTACACCTTC. Its protein is CAGRDSRNDGYTF.

Details on this clone: This sample includes further DNA sequences coding for the same CDR3. V and J are TRBV6-1 and TRBJ2-3, with TRBD2 matching 9 bases. V trimming: 3 bases; J trimming: 1 base; junction bases outside the gene matches: 2. This CDR3 contains 15 residues. Germline values: CDR1 MNHNS, CDR2 SASEGT. The CDR3: CASSDGGRGTDTQYF. The CDR3 DNA reads as TGTGCCAGCAGTGACGGCGGGAGGGGCACAGATACGCAGTATTTT.

The chain uses TRBV2 and TRBJ1-1; D possibly corresponds to TRBD1 (6 bases). The V and J ends lost 1 base and 1 base respectively, with 7 bases between them. The CDR3 contains 14 residues. Germline-derived CDR1 and CDR2 are SNHLY and FYNNEI. The CDR3 coding sequence is TGTGCCAGCAGTGAAGAACAGGGGAACACTGAAGCTTTCTTT. Its protein product is CASSEEQGNTEAFF.

The chain is built from TRBV5-4 and TRBJ2-7; TRBD1 matches at 9 bases. Germline-derived CDR1 and CDR2 are SGHNT and YYREEE (reference sequence). Unmatched junction bases numbered 7, after V lost 3 bases and J lost 6 bases. The length of the CDR3 is 14 residues. CDR3 sequence: CASSSGDRAGEQYF. The CDR3 coding sequence is TGTGCCAGCAGCTCGGGGGACAGGGCAGGCGAGCAGTACTTC.

CDR3 residues: CASSFQGNTEAFF. The CDR3 nucleotides are TGTGCCAGCAGCTTTCAGGGGAACACTGAAGCTTTCTTT. J is TRBJ1-1 and V is TRBV7-9; weak D call: TRBD1 (5 bases). This CDR3 region has 13 residues. Trimming took 3 bases from V and 1 from J, leaving 6 bases between them. The V gene's germline CDR1 is SEHNR and CDR2 FQNEAQ (reference sequence).

This chain uses TRBV19 with TRBJ1-6; unclear D gene. The germline V gene has CDR1 LNHDA and CDR2 SQIVND (reference sequence). V shed 6 bases and J shed 1 base, with 13 bases lying between them. The CDR3 length is 16 residues. CDR3 coding DNA: TGTGCCAGTAGGCCGGGAACGGGGTCCTATAATTCACCCCTCCACTTT. Translation: CASRPGTGSYNSPLHF.

This chain connects TRBV15 to TRBJ2-3; D perhaps matches TRBD2 (5 bases). This CDR3 region has 15 residues. CDR1 LNHNV and CDR2 YYDKDF come from the germline V gene (reference sequence). Trimming removed 0 bases from V and 5 bases from J, with 12 bases in between. CDR3 nucleotide sequence: TGTGCCACCAGCAGAGATCGGGGATGGCAAGATACGCAGTATTTT. This gives the protein CATSRDRGWQDTQYF. Drawing the rest from reference TRBV15 and TRBJ2-3, the complete variable domain is DAMVIQNPRYQVTQFGKPVTLSCSQTLNHNVMYWYQQKSSQAPKLLFHYYDKDFNNEADTPDNFQSRRPNTSFCFLDIRSPGLGDTAMYLCATSRDRGWQDTQYFGPGTRLTVL.

This clone was recorded a few times. This chain uses TRBV18 with TRBJ1-3, with D maybe TRBD1 (5 bases). The CDR3 covers 15 residues. CDR1 is KGHSH, CDR2 LQKENI, per germline. The ends were cut back, 3 bases at V and 0 bases at J, with 9 bases in the middle. In nucleotides, the CDR3 is TGTGCCAGCTCACCTCTTGACAGCTCTGGAAACACCATATATTTT. It codes for CASSPLDSSGNTIYF.

The chain recombines TRBV27 with TRBJ2-2, with a possible D match to TRBD1 (7 bases). V lost 6 bases and J lost 0, with 20 bases in between. This CDR3 spans 18 amino acids. From germline, CDR1 is MNHEY and CDR2 SMNVEV (reference sequence). The CDR3 nucleotides are TGTGCCAGCAGCCTGACAGGGACTCGACTAGCGAACACCGGGGAGCTGTTTTTT. It codes for CASSLTGTRLANTGELFF.

In DNA form, the CDR3 reads TGTGCCACCAGCAGAGGACTAGCAGACAGCACAGATACGCAGTATTTT. Protein sequence: CATSRGLADSTDTQYF. This rearrangement joins TRBV15 to TRBJ2-3; 7 bases map to TRBD2. Germline V gene lookup returns CDR1 LNHNV and CDR2 YYDKDF (reference sequence). CDR3 size: 16 residues. The V gene end was trimmed by 1 base and the J gene end by 0 bases; junction bases not matched to a gene: 4.

V gene TRBV19 combines with J gene TRBJ2-7; 8 bases line up with TRBD2. The CDR3 runs 14 residues. Trimming took 8 bases from V and 0 from J; bases not matched to a gene: 6. Germline V gives CDR1 LNHDA, CDR2 SQIVND (reference sequence). CDR3 region: CASSSTSDSYEQYF. The CDR3 bases are TGTGCCAGTTCCTCGACTAGCGACTCCTACGAGCAGTACTTC.

The V call is TRBV11-1, the J call TRBJ2-7; 8 bases align to TRBD2. Trimming removed 6 bases from V and 0 bases from J; junction bases left unmatched: 7. The germline V gene has CDR1 SGHAT and CDR2 FQDESV (reference sequence). CDR3 size: 15 residues. The CDR3 coding sequence is TGTGCCAGCAGAGTGACCGGGACTAGCTCCTACGAGCAGTACTTC. This gives the protein CASRVTGTSSYEQYF. The full variable domain, completed using reference TRBV11-1 and TRBJ2-7, is EAEVAQSPRYKITEKSQAVAFWCDPISGHATLYWYRQILGQGPELLVQFQDESVVDDSQLPKDRFSAERLKGVDSTLKIQPAELGDSAMYLCASRVTGTSSYEQYFGPGTRLTVT.

The chain combines TRBV4-1 with TRBJ2-5; D uncertain. The CDR3 is 13 amino acids. V lost 4 bases and J 4 bases, leaving 10 bases between the germline ends. Germline assignment: CDR1 MGHRA and CDR2 YSYEKL. The CDR3 here is CASSLVTGETQYF. CDR3 nucleotides: TGCGCCAGCAGCCTTGTCACGGGAGAGACCCAGTACTTC.

The chain employs TRBV19 and TRBJ2-7; 8 positions match TRBD1. This CDR3 has 13 residues. CDR1 and CDR2 (germline): LNHDA, SQIVND (reference sequence). After removal of 9 bases from V and 2 bases from J, the junction contained 6 bases not matched to a gene. CDR3 coding DNA: TGTGCCAGCGGACAGGGTAGTCCCTACGAGCAGTACTTC. Amino acid sequence: CASGQGSPYEQYF.

This clone appeared a few times. The chain links TRBV5-5 to TRBJ2-7; a possible D gene is TRBD2 (5 bases). Germline CDR1 and CDR2: SGHKS and YYEKEE (reference sequence). With 3 bases removed from V and 3 bases from J, the gap between germline ends came to 10 bases. CDR3 length equals 13 residues. The CDR3 protein is CASSSYRGYEQYF. The DNA for the CDR3 is TGTGCCAGCAGCTCCTACCGGGGCTACGAGCAGTACTTC.